This TCR beta chain originates from a study of T cell responses to AZD1222 COVID-19 vaccine. Assay used: immunoSEQ multiplex PCR; TCRdb lists only in-frame clones, some missing. The data show 100,000 or so clones, about 90% seen once. This CDR3 is 15 amino acids long. In germline, CDR1 is SGHRS, CDR2 YFSETQ. Trimming cost V 0 bases and J 12 bases; bases outside gene matches: 5. The clonotype was recovered from an adult who received the AZD1222 COVID-19 vaccine. The specimen was peripheral blood, collected 28 days after the second AZD1222 dose. The chain uses TRBV5-1 and TRBJ2-1; 14 bases align to TRBD2. CDR3 sequence (DNA): TGCGCCAGCAGCTTGGCGGGACTAGCGGGAGACGGGCAGTTCTTC. It is translated as CASSLAGLAGDGQFF.